Included here is one T cell receptor beta chain sequence, with context. No antigen is known for it. This sample is part of a study of response to subunit inactivated influenza vaccine. The CDR3 has 15 residues. CDR1 and CDR2 (germline): SEHNR, FQNEAQ (reference sequence). The trim removed 7 bases at V and 6 bases at J, leaving 12 bases unmatched. TCRdb re-analysed the RT-PCR reads in MiXCR, keeping a single row per CDR3 protein. The sample records 530,000 or so distinct CDR3 sequences, about 10% being singletons. The study, taken as a whole, reports: It was suggested by the authors that few new T cells are recruited by each seasonal influenza vaccination.

The receptor comes from a man over 45 who received an inactivated influenza vaccine. V usage is TRBV7-9 and J usage is TRBJ2-7, with 10 nucleotides matching TRBD1. The sample in question was PBMCs from blood, obtained on the day of vaccination. The CDR3 sequence: CASTPGDRGILEQYF. The CDR3 DNA follows: TGTGCCAGCACCCCCGGGGACAGGGGCATTCTCGAGCAGTACTTC.